This TCR beta chain derives from a study of post-analysis software for immune sequencing data. Findings of the study overall: Significantly lower normalized Chao1 diversity was found in patients with multiple sclerosis relative to controls. The five TRBV segments detected at higher frequency in patients than in controls included TRBV5-6, TRBV5-1 and TRBV20-1.

To note about this clonotype: Its specificity is not known.

Libraries were made from TCR beta cDNA, and they carried unique molecular identifiers. TCRdb redid the calling of the PCR reads with MiXCR, one entry per CDR3 protein. The sample has hundreds of thousands of distinct CDR3 sequences; roughly 50% are singletons. The CDR3 has 14 residues. Trimming removed 6 bases from V and 3 bases from J; junction bases left unmatched: 3. Germline lookup yields CDR1 KGHSH and CDR2 LQKENI. The sample was blood. The chain joins TRBV18 to TRBJ2-3; 10 nucleotides match TRBD1. The source of this sequence is a girl aged 5-17 years with multiple sclerosis. The CDR3 DNA reads as TGTGCCAGCTCCGAGGGACAGGGGACAGATACGCAGTATTTT. Amino acids: CASSEGQGTDTQYF.